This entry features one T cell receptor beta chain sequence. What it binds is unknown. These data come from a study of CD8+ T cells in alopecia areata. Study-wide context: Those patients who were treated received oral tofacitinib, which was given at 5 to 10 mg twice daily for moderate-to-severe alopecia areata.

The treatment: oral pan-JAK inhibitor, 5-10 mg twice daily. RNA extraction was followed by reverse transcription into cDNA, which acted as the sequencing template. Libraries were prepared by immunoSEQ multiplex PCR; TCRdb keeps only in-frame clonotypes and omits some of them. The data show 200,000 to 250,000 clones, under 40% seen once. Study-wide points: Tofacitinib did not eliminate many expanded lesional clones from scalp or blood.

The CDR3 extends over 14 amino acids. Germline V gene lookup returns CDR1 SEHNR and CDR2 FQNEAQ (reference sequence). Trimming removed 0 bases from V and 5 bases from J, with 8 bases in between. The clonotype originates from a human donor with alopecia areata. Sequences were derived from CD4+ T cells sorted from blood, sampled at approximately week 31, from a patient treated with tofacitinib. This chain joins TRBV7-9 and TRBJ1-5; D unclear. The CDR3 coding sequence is TGTGCCAGCAGCTTAGCGTCTCCTGATCAGCCCCAGCATTTT. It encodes CASSLASPDQPQHF. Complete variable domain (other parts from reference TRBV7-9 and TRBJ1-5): DTGVSQNPRHKITKRGQNVTFRCDPISEHNRLYWYRQTLGQGPEFLTYFQNEAQLEKSRLLSDRFSAERPKGSFSTLEIQRTEQGDSAMYLCASSLASPDQPQHFGDGTRLSIL.